This T cell receptor (beta chain) derives from a study of vaccination effects on CD4 cells after COVID-19. After roughly 10 days in culture, the CD4+ T cells were isolated. Subjects were given two BNT162b2 or mRNA-1273 vaccine doses. None of these healthy vaccinees had been infected with SARS-CoV-2 before vaccination. Comment on this clone: As yet, its antigen is unknown.

The germline gives CDR1 MDHEN, CDR2 SYDVKM. This CDR3 is built from 16 residues. The junction had 11 bases not matched to a gene; V was cut back by 5 bases and J by 2 bases. TCRdb's copy holds only in-frame clones and misses some; the assay was immunoSEQ multiplex PCR. This table has 50,000 to 80,000 clones, roughly 80% appearing once. The source was CD4+ T cells from PBMCs cultured without peptide, collected after COVID-19 vaccination. This chain connects TRBV28 to TRBJ1-2, with 7 bases that match TRBD1. The clonotype comes from a human donor who received a COVID-19 vaccine. CDR3 amino acids: CASSRSPMTGNYGYTF. In nucleotides, the CDR3 is TGTGCCAGCAGTCGATCTCCTATGACAGGGAACTATGGCTACACCTTC.